This record covers a single T cell receptor beta chain. Antigen specificity is unknown. Per the germline V gene, CDR1 is SNHLY and CDR2 is FYNNEI. The V end was cut by 6 bases, the J end by 3 bases, with 7 bases between. The CDR3 is made up of 12 amino acids. This entry belongs to a study of shared clonotypes between healthy human individuals. For the study at large: The study drew on a couple of women and a few men aged 18 to 49 as donors.

Sequencing used immunoSEQ multiplex PCR; TCRdb keeps in-frame clones, though not all of them. The sample yields approximately 1.4 million clones, about 98% seen once. Study outcomes and limitations: Across subsets, estimated richness was generally greater for naive than for memory populations.

V is TRBV2 and J is TRBJ2-3; D unclear. Sequenced: naive CD4+ T cells sorted from blood. Described subset: CD45RA+ positively selected. The receptor's source is a man between 25 and 39 years old in good health. The CDR3 sequence: CASRGITDTQYF. The CDR3 bases are TGTGCCAGCAGAGGGATTACAGATACGCAGTATTTT.